This TCR beta chain was sequenced during a study of post-analysis software for immune sequencing data (dated by TCRdb to the mid-2010s). In the study overall: The recorded disease courses included relapsing-remitting, secondary progressive and progressive-relapsing multiple sclerosis, and some patients had no subtype annotation. A subset of samples was prepared in parallel using single-end sample barcoding, then pooled and co-amplified after Illumina adapter ligation. The multiple sclerosis patient repertoires were compared with roughly twelve previously published healthy control repertoires from donors aged roughly 6 to 27 years. On the study overall, not on this receptor specifically: Four or five TRBV segments, including TRBV5-6, TRBV5-1 and TRBV20-1, were significantly more frequent in patients than controls. The multiple sclerosis patient group was slightly younger than the control group. Significantly lower normalized Chao1 diversity was found in multiple sclerosis patients than in controls, suggesting substantial peripheral T-cell clonal expansion. When samples were clustered directly using the F measure, samples prepared in the same batch co-clustered strongly, which prompted a batch-effect correction.

To demonstrate the VDJtools post-analysis software, the study profiled TCR beta repertoires from the peripheral blood of around 13 young patients with multiple sclerosis. Multiple sclerosis patients were children and adolescents aged about 6 to 15 years. From the cysteine up to the phenylalanine, the CDR3 has a length of 13 residues. Kept here is only the CDR3 DNA, which spans 39 bases and is read in frame from base 1. Trimming takes 5 bases from V and 6 bases from J, and the germline ends sit 13 bases apart. In regard to this clonotype: Its antigen target is currently unknown. The input lacks base qualities; no much larger clone sits a single base away.

The receptor library was made with PCR. The reads were generated on an Illumina HiSeq 2500. To reduce PCR and sequencing biases, unique molecular identifiers were incorporated into the TCR beta cDNA libraries. Per 1 to 10 million input T cells, some 500,000 cDNA molecules were obtained, such that each molecule approximated one T cell. Patient libraries were prepared and sequenced with the same protocol used for the earlier healthy control dataset. Within a given batch, samples were prepared together, multiplexed and sequenced on the same HiSeq lane. The original pipeline was this. MIGEC was used to process the raw barcoded reads, and molecular identifier groups with only a single read were discarded before consensus assembly and CDR3 extraction. Clonotype tables were post-analysed with VDJtools, and diversity was normalized by down-sampling all datasets to the smallest sample size. Repertoire overlap clustering matched CDR3 amino acid but not nucleotide sequences to correct batch-related cross-sample contamination. The public reads were quality trimmed at Q25 with fastp and then assembled into clones with MiXCR by TCRdb, keeping productive beta chains. When rows share a CDR3 protein, they turn into one entry using the most common DNA and genes. V and J calls and clone size were set by TCRdb, not the authors. Counted in this sample were hundreds of thousands of distinct CDR3 sequences; around 64% of them appeared once. Of the sample, 11% is held by the ten largest clones.

Sequenced: blood. The sequence was collected from a girl aged 2 to 9 with multiple sclerosis. The rearranged segments are TRBV12-3 or TRBV12-4 and TRBJ1-2; TRBD1 might be the D gene, on 5 matching bases. At the DNA level, the sequence is TGTGCCAGCAGTCCCAGGGCGGGGGATGGCTACACCTTC. Translated, this gives CASSPRAGDGYTF.